The next 27 T cell receptor beta chains were all read from a single sample in a study of T cell changes during pregnancy in multiple sclerosis. This table comes from immunoSEQ multiplex PCR, and its TCRdb copy is limited to in-frame clones, with some not included. The sample includes under 60,000 clones, almost 95% of them seen just once. The sample consisted of CD4+ T cells from peripheral blood mononuclear cells, taken in the second trimester of pregnancy. The receptors come from a female donor in good health, enrolled as a control in a pregnancy study.

The V and J genes are TRBV4-2 and TRBJ1-3, with 7 nucleotides matching TRBD1. The germline V gene encodes CDR1 LGHNA and CDR2 YNFKEQ. The CDR3 totals 17 residues. V was pared by 0 bases and J by 2 bases, with 7 bases of the junction left unmatched. The CDR3 DNA reads TGTGCCAGCAGCCAAGACTCTCAGACAGGGACTGGAAACACCATATATTTT. Its translation is CASSQDSQTGTGNTIYF.

The V and J genes are TRBV7-8 and TRBJ2-3; D not certain. Trimming left V 5 bases short and J 4 bases short, with 4 bases between. Germline CDR1 reads SGHVS; CDR2 reads FQNEAQ. This CDR3 region has 11 residues. The chain's CDR3 is CASSAADTQYF. CDR3 DNA sequence: TGTGCCAGCAGCGCAGCAGATACGCAGTATTTT.

V usage is TRBV5-1 and J usage is TRBJ2-1; 13 nucleotides agree with TRBD2. Trimming removed 4 bases from V and 7 bases from J; junction bases left unmatched: 5. There are 15 residues in the CDR3. Germline V gene lookup returns CDR1 SGHRS and CDR2 YFSETQ. The CDR3 nucleotides are TGCGCCAGCAGCGGGACTAGCGGGGAATGGAATGAGCAGTTCTTC. Translated, it gives CASSGTSGEWNEQFF.

This chain joins TRBV5-1 and TRBJ1-1; 7 bases fit TRBD1. Germline CDR1 SGHRS, CDR2 YFSETQ. The ends lost 5 bases at V and 4 bases at J; junction bases unmatched: 11. The CDR3 totals 15 residues. The CDR3 DNA sequence: TGCGCCAGCAGTCTCGGAGACAGGGTTGGCACTGAAGCTTTCTTT. Protein product: CASSLGDRVGTEAFF. Together with reference TRBV5-1 and TRBJ1-1, the CDR3 gives the full variable domain: KAGVTQTPRYLIKTRGQQVTLSCSPISGHRSVSWYQQTPGQGLQFLFEYFSETQRNKGNFPGRFSGRQFSNSRSEMNVSTLELGDSALYLCASSLGDRVGTEAFFGQGTRLTVV.

The chain combines TRBV11-1 with TRBJ2-7; tentatively, D is TRBD2 (7 bases). Germline CDR1 is SGHAT and CDR2 is FQDESV (reference sequence). V lost 4 bases, J lost 1 base, and 11 bases lay in between. The CDR3 totals 14 residues. CDR3 DNA sequence: TGTGCCAGCAGCTCGCGGGGGCCTTCCTACGAGCAGTACTTC. Residues: CASSSRGPSYEQYF.

The chain carries TRBV30 and TRBJ2-7; 9 bases match TRBD2. This CDR3 is built from 14 residues. Germline CDR1 reads GTSNPN; CDR2 reads SVGIG (reference sequence). The trim removed 3 bases at V and 2 bases at J, leaving 5 bases unmatched. CDR3 nucleotide sequence: TGTGCCTGGAGCTTTGGCGGGGGGGCCTACGAGCAGTACTTC. Protein product: CAWSFGGGAYEQYF.

This clone occurred a few times. The genes are TRBV9 and TRBJ1-1, with D uncertain. Germline-derived CDR1 and CDR2 are SGDLS and YYNGEE. CDR3 length: 14 amino acids. The V end lost 0 bases, the J end lost 7 bases, and 13 bases lay between the germline ends. The CDR3 coding sequence is TGTGCCAGCAGCGTAGAAGGAGGTTATGGTGAAGCTTTCTTT. Protein sequence: CASSVEGGYGEAFF.

The chain joins TRBV11-3 to TRBJ1-3, with TRBD1 identical over 8 bases. Looked up from germline, CDR1 is SGHNT and CDR2 is YENEEA. The V segment lost 5 bases and the J segment 3 bases; nucleotides outside the gene matches: 15. CDR3 size: 18 residues. In nucleotides, the CDR3 is TGTGCCAGCAGCACACTCGGATTCGCAGGGGGCAGTGGAAACACCATATATTTT. Amino acids: CASSTLGFAGGSGNTIYF.

The gene calls are TRBV5-4 and TRBJ2-7, with TRBD2 matching over 16 bases. Germline CDR1 is SGHNT and CDR2 is YYREEE (reference sequence). This CDR3 spans 16 amino acids. V was clipped by 4 bases and J by 5 bases; unmatched bases: 6. Written as DNA, the CDR3 is TGTGCCAGCAGCGGGACTAGCGGGGGGGCGGACCACGAGCAGTACTTC. It encodes CASSGTSGGADHEQYF.

The V call is TRBV5-1, the J call TRBJ2-5, with a tentative D call TRBD1 (6 bases). The CDR3 has 14 amino acids. The germline CDR1 and CDR2 sequences are SGHRS and YFSETQ. V lost 0 bases and J lost 4, with 10 bases in between. CDR3 region: CASSLVGGTETQYF. CDR3 nucleotides: TGCGCCAGCAGCTTGGTAGGGGGAACAGAGACCCAGTACTTC. Variable domain in full (rest from reference TRBV5-1 and TRBJ2-5): KAGVTQTPRYLIKTRGQQVTLSCSPISGHRSVSWYQQTPGQGLQFLFEYFSETQRNKGNFPGRFSGRQFSNSRSEMNVSTLELGDSALYLCASSLVGGTETQYFGPGTRLLVL.

The rearrangement joins TRBV5-1 to TRBJ1-1, with D perhaps TRBD1 (5 bases). Germline CDR1 is SGHRS and CDR2 is YFSETQ. Trimming left V 0 bases short and J 4 bases short, with 10 bases between. The length of the CDR3 is 14 residues. This chain's CDR3 is CASSLVPRGTEAFF. The CDR3 DNA sequence: TGCGCCAGCAGCTTGGTGCCTAGGGGCACTGAAGCTTTCTTT.

V is TRBV10-3 and J is TRBJ1-1; 10 nucleotides line up with TRBD1. V lost 0 bases, J lost 4 bases, and 2 bases stayed unmatched. This CDR3 comprises 15 residues. Germline CDR1 ENHRY, CDR2 SYGVKD. This chain's CDR3 is CAISESGQGRTEAFF. As DNA, the CDR3 is TGTGCCATCAGTGAGTCGGGACAGGGGCGCACTGAAGCTTTCTTT.

The CDR3 protein is CASSQGHQGQPQHF. In DNA, the CDR3 is TGCGCCAGCAGCCAAGGACACCAGGGTCAGCCCCAGCATTTT. J is TRBJ1-5 and V is TRBV4-1, with D perhaps matching TRBD1 (5 bases). Looked up from germline, CDR1 is MGHRA and CDR2 is YSYEKL. V was pared by 1 base and J by 6 bases, with 10 bases between. This CDR3 contains 14 residues.

The chain links TRBV13 to TRBJ2-5; 9 nucleotides match TRBD2. The CDR3 contains 18 residues. The germline V gene has CDR1 PRHDT and CDR2 FYEKMQ (reference sequence). After removal of 1 base from V and 9 bases from J, the junction contained 18 bases not matched to a gene. The CDR3 protein is CASSLEVGGGAVVEAQYF. CDR3 nucleotides: TGTGCCAGCAGCTTAGAGGTGGGCGGGGGGGCAGTAGTGGAGGCCCAGTACTTC.

This chain joins TRBV4-3 and TRBJ1-2; D is perhaps TRBD1 (6 bases). V was shortened by 2 bases and J by 8 bases, with 12 bases between the two germline ends. The CDR3 runs 13 residues. CDR1 and CDR2 from the germline V gene are LGHNA and YSLEER. CDR3 residues: CASSQPDRTGYTF. The DNA for the CDR3 is TGCGCCAGCAGCCAACCAGACAGGACGGGCTACACCTTC.

V and J are TRBV6-6 and TRBJ1-5; no clear D. The germline V and J ends were trimmed by 4 bases and 5 bases, with 3 bases remaining between them. Germline V lookup: CDR1 MNHNY, CDR2 SVGAGI (reference sequence). The CDR3 has 11 residues. CDR3 in amino acids: CASSSDQPQHF. The DNA of the CDR3 is TGTGCCAGCAGTTCAGATCAGCCCCAGCATTTT.

The chain combines TRBV14 with TRBJ2-1; 10 nucleotides match TRBD2. J was trimmed by 7 bases and V by 4 bases; bases with no gene match: 7. This CDR3 region has 15 residues. Germline V gives CDR1 SGHDN, CDR2 FVKESK. In DNA form, the CDR3 reads TGTGCCAGCAGCCCGGGGACTAGCGTAGGTAATGAGCAGTTCTTC. The encoded protein is CASSPGTSVGNEQFF.

This rearrangement joins TRBV19 to TRBJ1-1, with D unresolved. Germline V gene data show CDR1 as LNHDA and CDR2 as SQIVND (reference sequence). Between the trimmed V and J ends, which lost 1 base and 5 bases, there was a span of 14 bases. This CDR3 spans 15 amino acids. Here the CDR3 reads CASSIGRRMGTEAFF. CDR3 in DNA: TGTGCCAGTAGTATAGGAAGGAGGATGGGGACTGAAGCTTTCTTT.

The rearrangement joins TRBV19 to TRBJ1-6; 10 bases align to TRBD1. CDR3 length: 18 amino acids. Unmatched junction bases numbered 9, after V lost 3 bases and J lost 4 bases. Per the germline V gene, CDR1 is LNHDA and CDR2 is SQIVND (reference sequence). CDR3 DNA: TGTGCCAGTAGTATTATATTTGGGACAGGGGCGTATAATTCACCCCTCCACTTT. This gives the protein CASSIIFGTGAYNSPLHF.

The rearrangement joins TRBV30 to TRBJ1-5; D remains ambiguous. V lost 1 base, J lost 2 bases, and 9 bases lay in between. CDR1 is GTSNPN, CDR2 SVGIG, per germline (reference sequence). This CDR3 is 14 amino acids long. CDR3 bases: TGTGCCTGGAGTGGTCTAAATCGCAATCAGCCCCAGCATTTT. As protein: CAWSGLNRNQPQHF.

The chain uses TRBV16 and TRBJ1-5; D remains ambiguous. The CDR3 is 14 amino acids. V lost 2 bases and J lost 4, with 9 bases in between. Germline V gives CDR1 KGHSY, CDR2 FQNENV. This chain's CDR3 is CASSQEVQNQPQHF. For the CDR3, the DNA is TGTGCCAGCAGCCAAGAGGTGCAGAATCAGCCCCAGCATTTT.

The V gene is TRBV7-6, the J gene TRBJ1-6, with TRBD1 matching over 9 bases. The CDR3 is made up of 21 amino acids. V lost 0 bases to trimming and J lost 1 base; unmatched junction nucleotides: 13. Germline-derived CDR1 and CDR2 are SGHVS and FNYEAQ. The CDR3 loop is CASSLAPGTGTLRSYNSPLHF. Here the CDR3 DNA reads TGTGCCAGCAGCTTAGCACCAGGGACAGGGACCTTAAGGTCCTATAATTCACCCCTCCACTTT.

The V and J genes are TRBV5-1 and TRBJ2-1, with 7 bases aligning to TRBD1. V lost 1 base and J lost 7; bases outside the gene matches: 11. The CDR3 covers 16 residues. Germline V gene lookup returns CDR1 SGHRS and CDR2 YFSETQ. This chain's CDR3 is CASSLSAGGESNEQFF. The CDR3 nucleotides are TGCGCCAGCAGCTTGTCAGCAGGGGGTGAAAGTAATGAGCAGTTCTTC.

The chain couples TRBV6-6 to TRBJ1-2; D might be TRBD1 (5 bases). V shed 3 bases and J shed 1 base, with 12 bases lying between them. The CDR3 length is 15 residues. In germline, CDR1 is MNHNY, CDR2 SVGAGI (reference sequence). The CDR3 nucleotides read TGTGCCAGCAGTTATCGGGGGGGAAATAACTATGGCTACACCTTC. Translated: CASSYRGGNNYGYTF.

This sequence joins TRBV6-5 and TRBJ2-7; a possible D gene is TRBD2 (7 bases). V lost 2 bases to trimming and J lost 3 bases, with 14 bases between them. This CDR3 is built from 15 residues. CDR1 is MNHEY, CDR2 SVGAGI, per germline. The DNA of the CDR3 is TGTGCCAGCAGTTACGCCTGGAGGGGGGGCTACGAGCAGTACTTC. This sequence encodes CASSYAWRGGYEQYF.

This clone turned up a few times. The rearrangement links TRBV10-3 to TRBJ1-6; D not certain. Trimming shortened V by 0 bases and J by 5 bases, and 5 bases separated the two germline ends. CDR1 ENHRY and CDR2 SYGVKD come from the germline V gene. CDR3 length equals 14 residues. As DNA, the CDR3 is TGTGCCATCAGTGAGTCAACACATAATTCACCCCTCCACTTT. It encodes CAISESTHNSPLHF.

CDR3 DNA sequence: TGTGCCAGCAGCCATCCGGGACAGGGAATTCGTACCACTGAAGCTTTCTTT. Protein: CASSHPGQGIRTTEAFF. The chain couples TRBV14 to TRBJ1-1; 9 nucleotides agree with TRBD1. The CDR3 length is 17 residues. Per germline, CDR1 SGHDN and CDR2 FVKESK. Trimming removed 3 bases from V and 4 bases from J; junction bases left unmatched: 12.